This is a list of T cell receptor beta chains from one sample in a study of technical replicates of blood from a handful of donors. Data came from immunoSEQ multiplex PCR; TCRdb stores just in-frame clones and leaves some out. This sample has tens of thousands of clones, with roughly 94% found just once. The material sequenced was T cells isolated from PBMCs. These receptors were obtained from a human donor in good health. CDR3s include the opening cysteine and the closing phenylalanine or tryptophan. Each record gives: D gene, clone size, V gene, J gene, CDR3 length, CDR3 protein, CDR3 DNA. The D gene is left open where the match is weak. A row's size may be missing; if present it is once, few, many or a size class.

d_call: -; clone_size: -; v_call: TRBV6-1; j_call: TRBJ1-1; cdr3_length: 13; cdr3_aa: CASIRGWDTEAFF; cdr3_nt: TGTGCCAGCATCAGGGGCTGGGACACTGAAGCTTTCTTT
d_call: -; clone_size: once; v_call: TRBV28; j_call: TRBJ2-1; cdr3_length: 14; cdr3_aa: CASSLAGPGDEQFF; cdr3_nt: TGTGCCAGCAGTTTAGCGGGCCCAGGGGATGAGCAGTTCTTC
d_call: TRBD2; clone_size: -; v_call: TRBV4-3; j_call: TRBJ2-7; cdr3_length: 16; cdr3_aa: CASSQFSAGGPQEQYF; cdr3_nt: TGCGCCAGCAGCCAATTCTCAGCGGGAGGGCCCCAGGAGCAGTACTTC
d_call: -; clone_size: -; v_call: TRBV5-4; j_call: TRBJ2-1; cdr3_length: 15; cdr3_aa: CASRRETPEIDEQFF; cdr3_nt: TGTGCCAGCAGACGGGAGACGCCGGAGATCGATGAGCAGTTCTTC
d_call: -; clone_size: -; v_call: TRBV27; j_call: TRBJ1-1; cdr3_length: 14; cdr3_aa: CASSLKKPGLEAFF; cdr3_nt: TGTGCCAGCAGTTTGAAAAAACCGGGTCTTGAAGCTTTCTTT
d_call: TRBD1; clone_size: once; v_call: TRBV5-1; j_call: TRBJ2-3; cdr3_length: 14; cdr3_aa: CASSLRDRADTQYF; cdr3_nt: TGCGCCAGCAGCTTAAGAGACAGGGCTGATACGCAGTATTTT
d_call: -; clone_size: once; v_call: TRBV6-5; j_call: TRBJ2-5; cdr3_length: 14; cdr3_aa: CASSYVSGRETQYF; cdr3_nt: TGTGCCAGCAGTTACGTATCAGGGCGAGAGACCCAGTACTTC
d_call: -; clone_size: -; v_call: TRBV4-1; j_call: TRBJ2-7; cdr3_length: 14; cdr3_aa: CASSQERELREQYF; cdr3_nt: TGCGCCAGCAGCCAAGAAAGGGAGCTCCGCGAGCAGTACTTC
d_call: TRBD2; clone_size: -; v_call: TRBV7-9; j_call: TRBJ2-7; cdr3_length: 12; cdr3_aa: CASSWDYYEQYF; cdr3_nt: TGTGCCAGCAGCTGGGACTACTACGAGCAGTACTTC
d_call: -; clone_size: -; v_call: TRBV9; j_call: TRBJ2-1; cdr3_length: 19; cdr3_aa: CASSVAWGGSGHIYNEQFF; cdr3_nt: TGTGCCAGCAGCGTAGCTTGGGGAGGATCCGGCCATATATACAATGAGCAGTTCTTC
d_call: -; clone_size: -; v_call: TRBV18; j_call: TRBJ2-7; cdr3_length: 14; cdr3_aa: CASSPLADYYEQYF; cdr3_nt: TGTGCCAGCTCACCACTAGCGGATTACTACGAGCAGTACTTC
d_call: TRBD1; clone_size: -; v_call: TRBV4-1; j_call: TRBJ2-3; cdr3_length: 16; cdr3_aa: CASSQPGTGPRDTQYF; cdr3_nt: TGCGCCAGCAGCCAACCCGGGACAGGGCCCCGAGATACGCAGTATTTT
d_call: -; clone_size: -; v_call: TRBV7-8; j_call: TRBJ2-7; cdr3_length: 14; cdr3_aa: CASSFFQAAYEQYF; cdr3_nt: TGTGCCAGCAGCTTTTTCCAGGCAGCCTACGAGCAGTACTTC
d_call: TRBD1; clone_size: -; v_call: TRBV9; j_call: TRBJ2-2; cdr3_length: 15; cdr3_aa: CASSAGTGGIGELFF; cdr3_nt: TGTGCCAGCAGCGCCGGGACAGGGGGTATCGGGGAGCTGTTTTTT
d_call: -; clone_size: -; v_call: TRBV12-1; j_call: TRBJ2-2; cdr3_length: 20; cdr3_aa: CASSFRKLAGANANTGELFF; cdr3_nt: TGTGCCAGCAGCTTTAGGAAGCTAGCGGGAGCTAACGCGAACACCGGGGAGCTGTTTTTT
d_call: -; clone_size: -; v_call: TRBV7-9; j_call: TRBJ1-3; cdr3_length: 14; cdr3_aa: CASSLGDGGEAIYF; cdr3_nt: TGTGCCAGCAGCTTAGGGGACGGCGGGGAGGCCATATATTTT
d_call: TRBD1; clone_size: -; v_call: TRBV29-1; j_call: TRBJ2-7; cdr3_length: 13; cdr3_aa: CSVWTGGGYEQYF; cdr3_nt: TGCAGCGTCTGGACAGGGGGAGGGTACGAGCAGTACTTC
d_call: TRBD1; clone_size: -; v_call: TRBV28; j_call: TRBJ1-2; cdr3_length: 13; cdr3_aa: CASSLWTGGGYTF; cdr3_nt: TGTGCCAGCAGTTTATGGACAGGGGGGGGCTACACCTTC
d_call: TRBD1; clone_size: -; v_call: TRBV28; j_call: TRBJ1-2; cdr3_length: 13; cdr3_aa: CASSFRQGHGYTF; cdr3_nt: TGTGCCAGCAGTTTCAGACAGGGTCATGGCTACACCTTC